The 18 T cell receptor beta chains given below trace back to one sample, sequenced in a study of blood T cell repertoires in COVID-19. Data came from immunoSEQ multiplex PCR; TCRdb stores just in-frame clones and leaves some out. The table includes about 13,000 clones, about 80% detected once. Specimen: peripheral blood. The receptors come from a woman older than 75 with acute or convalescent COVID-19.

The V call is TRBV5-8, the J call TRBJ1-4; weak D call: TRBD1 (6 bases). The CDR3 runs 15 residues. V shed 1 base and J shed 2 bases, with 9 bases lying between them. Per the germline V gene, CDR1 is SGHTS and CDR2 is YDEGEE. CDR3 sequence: CASSLTGWTNEKLFF. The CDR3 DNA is TGTGCCAGCAGCTTGACAGGGTGGACTAATGAAAAACTGTTTTTT.

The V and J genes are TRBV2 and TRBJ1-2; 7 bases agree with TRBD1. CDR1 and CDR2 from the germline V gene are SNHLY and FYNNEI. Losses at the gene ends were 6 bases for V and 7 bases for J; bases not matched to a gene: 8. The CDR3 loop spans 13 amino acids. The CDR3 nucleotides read TGTGCCAGCAGGGAATCGACAGGGTTTGGCTACACCTTC. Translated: CASRESTGFGYTF.

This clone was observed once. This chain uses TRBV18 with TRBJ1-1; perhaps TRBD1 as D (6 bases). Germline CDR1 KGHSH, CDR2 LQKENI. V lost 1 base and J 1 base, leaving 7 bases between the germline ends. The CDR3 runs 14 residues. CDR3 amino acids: CASSPQTGNTEAFF. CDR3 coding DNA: TGTGCCAGCTCACCACAGACAGGGAACACTGAAGCTTTCTTT.

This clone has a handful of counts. The CDR3 loop reads CASSLAPGQVTDTQYF. CDR3 DNA sequence: TGTGCCAGCAGCTTAGCCCCGGGACAGGTAACAGATACGCAGTATTTT. The chain joins TRBV7-8 to TRBJ2-3, with 8 bases aligning to TRBD1. Germline V gives CDR1 SGHVS, CDR2 FQNEAQ. J was trimmed by 3 bases and V by 0 bases; bases with no gene match: 5. The CDR3 is 16 amino acids.

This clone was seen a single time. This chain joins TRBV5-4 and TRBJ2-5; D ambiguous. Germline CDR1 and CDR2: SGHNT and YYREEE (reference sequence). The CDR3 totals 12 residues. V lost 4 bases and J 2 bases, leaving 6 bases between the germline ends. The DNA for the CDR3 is TGTGCCAGCAGCCCCCAACAAGAGACCCAGTACTTC. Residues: CASSPQQETQYF.

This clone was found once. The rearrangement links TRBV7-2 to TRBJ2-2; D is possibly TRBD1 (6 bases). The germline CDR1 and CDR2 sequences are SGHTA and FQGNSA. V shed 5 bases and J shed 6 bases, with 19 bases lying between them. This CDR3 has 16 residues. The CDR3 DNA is TGTGCCAGCAGCCCGAGTGTGGCAGGGGTTGCCGGGGAGCTGTTTTTT. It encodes CASSPSVAGVAGELFF.

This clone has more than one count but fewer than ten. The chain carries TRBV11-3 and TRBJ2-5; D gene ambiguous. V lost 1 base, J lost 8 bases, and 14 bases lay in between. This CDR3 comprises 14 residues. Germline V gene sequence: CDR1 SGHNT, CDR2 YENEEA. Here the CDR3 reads CASSLGAFPETQYF. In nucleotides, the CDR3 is TGTGCCAGCAGCTTAGGAGCGTTTCCAGAAACCCAGTACTTC.

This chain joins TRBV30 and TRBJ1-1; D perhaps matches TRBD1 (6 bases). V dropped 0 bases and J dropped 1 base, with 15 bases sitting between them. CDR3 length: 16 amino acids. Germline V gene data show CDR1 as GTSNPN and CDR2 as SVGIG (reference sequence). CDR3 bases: TGTGCCTGGAGTGTAAAGAAGGGGGAACGGAACACTGAAGCTTTCTTT. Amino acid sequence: CAWSVKKGERNTEAFF.

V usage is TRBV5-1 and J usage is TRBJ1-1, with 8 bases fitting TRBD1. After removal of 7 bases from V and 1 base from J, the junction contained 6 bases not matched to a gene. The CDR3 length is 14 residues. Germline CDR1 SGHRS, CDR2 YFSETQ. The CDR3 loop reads CASRSQGANTEAFF. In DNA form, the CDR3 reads TGCGCCAGCCGGTCCCAGGGGGCGAACACTGAAGCTTTCTTT.

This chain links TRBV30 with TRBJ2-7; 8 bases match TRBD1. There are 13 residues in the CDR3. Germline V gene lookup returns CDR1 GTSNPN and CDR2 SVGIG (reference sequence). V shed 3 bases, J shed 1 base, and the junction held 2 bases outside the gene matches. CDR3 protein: CAWRGQESYEQYF. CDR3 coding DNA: TGTGCCTGGAGGGGACAGGAGTCCTACGAGCAGTACTTC.

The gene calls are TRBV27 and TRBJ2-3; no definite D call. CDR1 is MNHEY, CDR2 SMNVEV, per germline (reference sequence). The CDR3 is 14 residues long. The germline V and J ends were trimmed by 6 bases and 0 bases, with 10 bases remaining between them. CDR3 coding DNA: TGTGCCAGCAGCAACGTAGATAGCACAGATACGCAGTATTTT. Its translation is CASSNVDSTDTQYF.

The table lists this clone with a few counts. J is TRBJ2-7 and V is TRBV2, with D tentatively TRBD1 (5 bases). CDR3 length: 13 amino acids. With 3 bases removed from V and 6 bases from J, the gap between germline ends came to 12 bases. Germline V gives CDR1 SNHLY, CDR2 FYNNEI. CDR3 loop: CASSDLGLPEQYF. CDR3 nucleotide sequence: TGTGCCAGCAGTGATCTGGGGCTCCCCGAGCAGTACTTC.

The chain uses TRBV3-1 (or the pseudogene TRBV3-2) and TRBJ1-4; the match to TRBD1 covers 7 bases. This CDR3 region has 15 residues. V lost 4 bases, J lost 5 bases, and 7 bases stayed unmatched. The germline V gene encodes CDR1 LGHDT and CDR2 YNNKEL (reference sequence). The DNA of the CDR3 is TGTGCCAGCAGCCCCAGGGGGGCTCGAAATGAAAAACTGTTTTTT. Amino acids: CASSPRGARNEKLFF.

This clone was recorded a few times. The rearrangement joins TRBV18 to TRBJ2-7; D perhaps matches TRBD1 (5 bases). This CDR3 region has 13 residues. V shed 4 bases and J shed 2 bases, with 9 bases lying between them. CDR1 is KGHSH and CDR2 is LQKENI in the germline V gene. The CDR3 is CASSQDKAYEQYF. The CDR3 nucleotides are TGTGCCAGCTCACAGGACAAAGCCTACGAGCAGTACTTC.

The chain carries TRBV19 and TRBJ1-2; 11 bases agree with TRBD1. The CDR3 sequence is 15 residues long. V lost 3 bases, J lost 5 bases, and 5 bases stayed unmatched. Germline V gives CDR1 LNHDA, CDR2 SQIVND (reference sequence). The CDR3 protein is CASSIGGQGAYGYTF. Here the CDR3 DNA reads TGTGCCAGTAGTATCGGAGGACAGGGGGCGTATGGCTACACCTTC.

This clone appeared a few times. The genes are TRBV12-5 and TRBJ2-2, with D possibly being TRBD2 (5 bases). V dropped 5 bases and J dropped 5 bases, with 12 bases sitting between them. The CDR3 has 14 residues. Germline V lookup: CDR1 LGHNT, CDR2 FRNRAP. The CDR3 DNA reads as TGTGCTAGTGGTCGGGATCTTATGACCGGGGAGCTGTTTTTT. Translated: CASGRDLMTGELFF.

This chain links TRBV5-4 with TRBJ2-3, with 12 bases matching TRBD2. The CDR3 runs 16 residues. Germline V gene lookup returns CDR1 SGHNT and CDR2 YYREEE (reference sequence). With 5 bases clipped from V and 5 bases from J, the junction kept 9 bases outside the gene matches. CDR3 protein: CASRQDLAGGQDTQYF. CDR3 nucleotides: TGTGCCAGCAGACAGGACCTAGCGGGGGGGCAAGATACGCAGTATTTT.

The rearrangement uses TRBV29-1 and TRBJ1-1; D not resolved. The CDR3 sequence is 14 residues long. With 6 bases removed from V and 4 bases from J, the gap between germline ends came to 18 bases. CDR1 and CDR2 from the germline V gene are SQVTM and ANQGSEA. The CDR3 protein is CSVSQGRDFTEAFF. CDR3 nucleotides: TGCAGCGTGTCACAAGGGCGGGATTTCACTGAAGCTTTCTTT.